The 31 T cell receptor beta chains below come from one sample, sequenced in a study of T cell responses to AZD1222 COVID-19 vaccine. Generated by immunoSEQ multiplex PCR, the TCRdb table keeps only in-frame clones and is missing some. In the table there are about 59,000 clones, 84% of which are singletons. Sequenced here: peripheral blood, sampled on day 0 of AZD1222 vaccination. The receptor source for this set is an adult in good health.

This chain links TRBV24-1 with TRBJ1-2; D gene uncertain. This CDR3 contains 12 residues. V was shortened by 4 bases and J by 4 bases, with 6 bases between the two germline ends. Germline loops: CDR1 KGHDR, CDR2 SFDVKD. DNA of the CDR3: TGTGCCACCAGTGACGGGCGCTATGGCTACACCTTC. This encodes CATSDGRYGYTF.

This chain connects TRBV9 to TRBJ1-2; perhaps TRBD1 as D (5 bases). The germline V and J ends were trimmed by 1 base and 3 bases, with 7 bases remaining between them. The germline V gene has CDR1 SGDLS and CDR2 YYNGEE. This CDR3 spans 13 amino acids. CDR3 sequence reads: CASSVPGHYGYTF. The CDR3 coding sequence is TGTGCCAGCAGCGTACCAGGGCACTATGGCTACACCTTC.

The rearrangement uses TRBV3-1 (or the pseudogene TRBV3-2) and TRBJ2-2; the D gene is possibly TRBD1 (6 bases). Germline CDR1 LGHDT, CDR2 YNNKEL (reference sequence). V was trimmed by 0 bases and J by 2 bases, leaving 7 bases between them. This CDR3 contains 15 residues. The CDR3 bases are TGTGCCAGCAGCCAAGAAGGGGGAAACACCGGGGAGCTGTTTTTT. This translates into CASSQEGGNTGELFF.

The chain combines TRBV9 with TRBJ1-1, with 7 nucleotides matching TRBD1. The CDR3 has 14 amino acids. J was trimmed by 0 bases and V by 3 bases; bases with no gene match: 2. Germline V gene lookup returns CDR1 SGDLS and CDR2 YYNGEE. Here the CDR3 reads CASSGTGVNTEAFF. The CDR3, as DNA: TGTGCCAGCAGCGGAACAGGGGTGAACACTGAAGCTTTCTTT.

The rearrangement links TRBV24-1 to TRBJ2-2, with 13 bases matching TRBD2. With 9 bases clipped from V and 0 bases from J, the junction kept 12 bases outside the gene matches. Per the germline V gene, CDR1 is KGHDR and CDR2 is SFDVKD. CDR3 length: 19 amino acids. The CDR3 region is CATGDWTSGGIANTGELFF. In DNA form, the CDR3 reads TGTGCCACCGGAGACTGGACTAGCGGGGGAATAGCGAACACCGGGGAGCTGTTTTTT.

This chain uses TRBV18 with TRBJ1-1; 7 bases map to TRBD1. This CDR3 contains 14 residues. Germline V gene data show CDR1 as KGHSH and CDR2 as LQKENI. V shed 2 bases, J shed 5 bases, and the junction held 5 bases outside the gene matches. In nucleotides, the CDR3 is TGTGCCAGCTCACCAACAGGGGTAGGGACTGAAGCTTTCTTT. Translated: CASSPTGVGTEAFF.

The gene calls are TRBV27 and TRBJ2-1; D remains ambiguous. The V end lost 0 bases, the J end lost 4 bases, and 7 bases lay between the germline ends. The CDR3 is 14 amino acids. In germline, CDR1 is MNHEY, CDR2 SMNVEV (reference sequence). The CDR3 loop reads CASSLSLLYNEQFF. DNA of the CDR3: TGTGCCAGCAGTTTATCATTGTTGTACAATGAGCAGTTCTTC.

This chain connects TRBV30 to TRBJ1-1; no clear D gene. The CDR3 spans 11 residues. The germline V gene has CDR1 GTSNPN and CDR2 SVGIG (reference sequence). V lost 3 bases and J 8 bases, leaving 10 bases between the germline ends. The CDR3 coding sequence is TGTGCCTGGAGCTGGGGTGGGGAAGCTTTCTTT. This sequence encodes CAWSWGGEAFF.

The chain recombines TRBV9 with TRBJ1-6; D gene ambiguous. This CDR3 comprises 16 residues. The germline V gene encodes CDR1 SGDLS and CDR2 YYNGEE. Trimming shortened V by 0 bases and J by 1 base, and 8 bases separated the two germline ends. The CDR3 loop is CASSVGGESYNSPLHF. The CDR3 DNA is TGTGCCAGCAGCGTAGGAGGAGAGTCCTATAATTCACCCCTCCACTTT.

The chain joins TRBV28 to TRBJ1-5; D remains unclear. The CDR3 spans 14 residues. Germline V gene data show CDR1 as MDHEN and CDR2 as SYDVKM. V dropped 3 bases and J dropped 4 bases, with 10 bases sitting between them. CDR3 coding DNA: TGTGCCAGCAGTTTTTTGGAGGGTAATCAGCCCCAGCATTTT. Protein: CASSFLEGNQPQHF.

The chain carries TRBV6-6 and TRBJ2-1; tentative D call: TRBD1 (6 bases). The CDR3 spans 14 residues. The ends were cut back, 2 bases at V and 7 bases at J, with 12 bases in the middle. Germline values: CDR1 MNHNY, CDR2 SVGAGI (reference sequence). CDR3 bases: TGTGCCAGCAGTTACGTGGGGGCCTGGAATGAGCAGTTCTTC. Translation: CASSYVGAWNEQFF.

The V gene is TRBV27, the J gene TRBJ2-2; the D is unclear. This CDR3 contains 12 residues. Between the trimmed V and J ends, which lost 1 base and 5 bases, there was a span of 2 bases. Germline CDR1 and CDR2: MNHEY and SMNVEV (reference sequence). CDR3 residues: CASSLWTGELFF. CDR3 DNA: TGTGCCAGCAGTTTATGGACCGGGGAGCTGTTTTTT.

The table lists this clone with a few counts. The V and J genes are TRBV6-2 or TRBV6-3 and TRBJ2-3, with D possibly being TRBD2 (5 bases). The CDR3 totals 15 residues. Trimming pared 2 bases from V and 2 bases from J, leaving 11 bases between. CDR1 is MNHEY and CDR2 is SVGEGT in the germline V gene. CDR3 sequence: CASSYPHGITDTQYF. CDR3 bases: TGTGCCAGCAGTTACCCGCACGGGATCACAGATACGCAGTATTTT.

This sequence joins TRBV27 and TRBJ2-5; TRBD1 matches at 9 bases. Germline CDR1 and CDR2: MNHEY and SMNVEV (reference sequence). With 4 bases clipped from V and 4 bases from J, the junction kept 10 bases outside the gene matches. The CDR3 loop spans 16 amino acids. The CDR3 loop reads CASSSRKQGARETQYF. The CDR3, as DNA: TGTGCCAGCAGTTCTCGTAAACAGGGGGCCAGAGAGACCCAGTACTTC.

This chain links TRBV4-2 with TRBJ2-7; TRBD1 aligns across 9 bases. The V gene end was trimmed by 0 bases and the J gene end by 3 bases; junction bases not matched to a gene: 6. The CDR3 runs 16 residues. In germline, CDR1 is LGHNA, CDR2 YNFKEQ. The CDR3 sequence: CASSQEIWGQGYEQYF. The CDR3 bases are TGTGCCAGCAGCCAAGAAATTTGGGGACAGGGCTACGAGCAGTACTTC.

The rearrangement joins TRBV5-1 to TRBJ1-2; maybe TRBD1 (5 bases). Deletions cut 4 bases from V and 6 bases from J, with 13 bases between. This CDR3 is 13 amino acids long. CDR1 is SGHRS, CDR2 YFSETQ, per germline. This CDR3 is CASSQGEDHGYTF. The CDR3 DNA sequence: TGCGCCAGCAGCCAGGGTGAGGATCATGGCTACACCTTC.

This chain uses TRBV10-3 with TRBJ2-1; TRBD1 agrees at 8 bases. Germline V gene data show CDR1 as ENHRY and CDR2 as SYGVKD. J was trimmed by 3 bases and V by 7 bases; bases with no gene match: 5. The CDR3 consists of 14 residues. CDR3 DNA sequence: TGTGCCATCAATGACAGGGGTGTCTACAATGAGCAGTTCTTC. Translated: CAINDRGVYNEQFF.

The J gene is TRBJ2-7, the V gene TRBV27; a possible D gene is TRBD1 (6 bases). Trimming stripped 5 bases from V and 6 bases from J, with 11 bases between. Germline V gives CDR1 MNHEY, CDR2 SMNVEV (reference sequence). The CDR3 is made up of 12 amino acids. The CDR3 protein is CASSTTRGEQYF. In DNA, the CDR3 is TGTGCCAGCAGTACAACCAGGGGCGAGCAGTACTTC.

The V gene is TRBV7-2, the J gene TRBJ1-5, with a tentative D call TRBD1 (5 bases). This CDR3 has 15 amino acids. Trimming took off 5 bases at V and 4 bases at J, with 15 bases between the two ends. Germline V gives CDR1 SGHTA, CDR2 FQGNSA. DNA of the CDR3: TGTGCCAGCAGCCCACCAGGGCGGGAGAATCAGCCCCAGCATTTT. As protein: CASSPPGRENQPQHF.

The chain couples TRBV3-1 (or the pseudogene TRBV3-2) to TRBJ1-5; D perhaps matches TRBD1 (5 bases). The ends were cut back, 3 bases at V and 5 bases at J, with 17 bases in the middle. The CDR3 covers 16 residues. Germline V gene data show CDR1 as LGHDT and CDR2 as YNNKEL (reference sequence). CDR3 loop: CASSQREGKVDQPQHF. CDR3 DNA sequence: TGTGCCAGCAGCCAGAGAGAGGGGAAAGTCGATCAGCCCCAGCATTTT.

The chain carries TRBV19 and TRBJ1-2; 12 positions match TRBD1. The CDR3 loop spans 16 amino acids. The J segment lost 2 bases and the V segment lost 3 bases, leaving 4 bases of the junction unmatched. The germline V gene has CDR1 LNHDA and CDR2 SQIVND (reference sequence). The CDR3 loop is CASSIQGTGGNYGYTF. The CDR3 DNA reads as TGTGCCAGTAGTATCCAAGGGACAGGGGGCAACTATGGCTACACCTTC.

Relative to its sample, this clone is medium-sized. This chain uses TRBV6-5 with TRBJ2-7, with D maybe TRBD1 (5 bases). Germline CDR1 MNHEY, CDR2 SVGAGI. This CDR3 is 15 amino acids long. Trimming shortened V by 6 bases and J by 2 bases, and 17 bases separated the two germline ends. The CDR3 spells CASSKGPDRAYEQYF. CDR3 DNA sequence: TGTGCCAGCAGCAAAGGTCCCGACAGAGCCTACGAGCAGTACTTC.

The V gene is TRBV3-1 (or the pseudogene TRBV3-2), the J gene TRBJ2-5, with a tentative D call TRBD1 (5 bases). The CDR3 extends over 13 amino acids. Per germline, CDR1 LGHDT and CDR2 YNNKEL (reference sequence). The V end was cut by 1 base, the J end by 5 bases, with 8 bases between. CDR3 protein: CASSQGGLETQYF. In DNA form, the CDR3 reads TGTGCCAGCAGCCAAGGGGGCCTGGAGACCCAGTACTTC.

The chain is built from TRBV29-1 and TRBJ1-1, with D unresolved. Per the germline V gene, CDR1 is SQVTM and CDR2 is ANQGSEA. V lost 7 bases and J 5 bases, leaving 8 bases between the germline ends. The CDR3 runs 10 residues. This chain's CDR3 is CSALHTEAFF. The DNA for the CDR3 is TGCAGCGCACTCCATACTGAAGCTTTCTTT.

This clone is medium-sized in the sample. The V call is TRBV5-1, the J call TRBJ2-5; no definite D call. Trimming cost V 7 bases and J 4 bases, with 14 bases left between them. Germline CDR1 is SGHRS and CDR2 is YFSETQ. This CDR3 spans 13 amino acids. The CDR3 DNA reads TGCGCCAGCGCACCAGAGGTGGGAGAGACCCAGTACTTC. This encodes CASAPEVGETQYF. The entire variable domain, with the rest obtained from reference TRBV5-1 and TRBJ2-5, is as follows: KAGVTQTPRYLIKTRGQQVTLSCSPISGHRSVSWYQQTPGQGLQFLFEYFSETQRNKGNFPGRFSGRQFSNSRSEMNVSTLELGDSALYLCASAPEVGETQYFGPGTRLLVL.

This chain uses TRBV5-4 with TRBJ1-1; D remains ambiguous. The length of the CDR3 is 13 residues. Germline V gene sequence: CDR1 SGHNT, CDR2 YYREEE (reference sequence). The ends were cut back, 0 bases at V and 1 base at J, with 4 bases in the middle. The CDR3 is CASSLARNTEAFF. The CDR3 nucleotides read TGTGCCAGCAGCTTGGCTCGGAACACTGAAGCTTTCTTT.

In this sample, this clone turned up once. The genes are TRBV25-1 and TRBJ2-5, with 11 positions matching TRBD1. With V trimmed by 7 bases and J by 5 bases, 3 bases remained unmatched. The CDR3 totals 13 residues. Germline V gene sequence: CDR1 MGHDK, CDR2 SYGVNS. CDR3 DNA sequence: TGTGCCAGCAAGGACAGGGGGCGTGAGACCCAGTACTTC. This translates into CASKDRGRETQYF.

This clone was detected only once. The V call is TRBV28, the J call TRBJ1-5, with 7 bases identical to TRBD1. V lost 6 bases to trimming and J lost 5 bases; unmatched junction nucleotides: 4. The CDR3 is made up of 13 amino acids. The germline gives CDR1 MDHEN, CDR2 SYDVKM. In DNA, the CDR3 is TGTGCCAGCAGCGGGACAGTTGATCAGCCCCAGCATTTT. Residues: CASSGTVDQPQHF.

The chain couples TRBV5-4 to TRBJ1-2; D is ambiguous. Germline CDR1 is SGHNT and CDR2 is YYREEE (reference sequence). V gave up 5 bases and J gave up 4 bases, with 6 bases separating them. The CDR3 is made up of 11 amino acids. The CDR3 loop reads CASRDGYGYTF. The CDR3 DNA sequence: TGTGCCAGCAGAGACGGCTATGGCTACACCTTC.

V and J are TRBV5-1 and TRBJ1-6; D is perhaps TRBD1 (6 bases). Germline V gene lookup returns CDR1 SGHRS and CDR2 YFSETQ. The CDR3 length is 17 residues. V shed 0 bases and J shed 4 bases, with 14 bases lying between them. CDR3 DNA: TGCGCCAGCAGCTTGGGTGAGGGGGGCTATTATAATTCACCCCTCCACTTT. It encodes CASSLGEGGYYNSPLHF.

The J gene is TRBJ2-1, the V gene TRBV27; 10 positions agree with TRBD2. V shed 6 bases and J 7 bases; nucleotides not matched to a gene: 6. The length of the CDR3 is 14 residues. CDR1 is MNHEY and CDR2 is SMNVEV in the germline V gene (reference sequence). CDR3 sequence: CASSTIAGGNEQFF. The CDR3 DNA is TGTGCCAGCAGCACTATAGCGGGGGGTAATGAGCAGTTCTTC.